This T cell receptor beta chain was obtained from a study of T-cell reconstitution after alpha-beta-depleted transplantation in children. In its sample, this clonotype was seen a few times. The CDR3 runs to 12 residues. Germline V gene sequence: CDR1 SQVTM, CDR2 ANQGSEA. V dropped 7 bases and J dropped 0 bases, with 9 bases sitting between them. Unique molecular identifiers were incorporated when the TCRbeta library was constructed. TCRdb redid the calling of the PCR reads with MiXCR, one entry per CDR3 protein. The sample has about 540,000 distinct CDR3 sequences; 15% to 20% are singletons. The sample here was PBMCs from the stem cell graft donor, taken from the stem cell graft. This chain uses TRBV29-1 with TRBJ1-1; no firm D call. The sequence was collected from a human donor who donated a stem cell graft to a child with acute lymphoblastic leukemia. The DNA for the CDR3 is TGCAGCGGGGAGGACCTGAACACTGAAGCTTTCTTT. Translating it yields CSGEDLNTEAFF.